This is a list of T cell receptor beta chains from one sample in a study of beta chain features in type 1 diabetes. Measured with immunoSEQ multiplex PCR; TCRdb has only the in-frame clones, and not every one. The data contain roughly 250,000 clones, 20% of them singletons. Sequenced: naive CD4+ T cells from blood. The receptors stem from a woman aged 40 to 50 with type 1 diabetes. CDR3s include the opening cysteine and the closing phenylalanine or tryptophan. Each record gives: V gene, D gene, CDR3 length, clone size, J gene, CDR3 DNA, CDR3 protein. A D gene is named only where the DNA matches it firmly. Clone sizes are given selectively: once, few, many, or a class where the clone is expanded.

>TRBV4-3|TRBD1|16|.|TRBJ1-1
TGCGCCAGCAGCCAAGGTGGGACAGGGAGAGGCACTGAAGCTTTCTTT
CASSQGGTGRGTEAFF
>TRBV6-6|.|16|.|TRBJ1-1
TGTGCCAGCAGCATGGGACTGGGGTTGGGTGGAACTGAAGCTTTCTTT
CASSMGLGLGGTEAFF
>TRBV5-1|.|16|.|TRBJ1-2
TGCGCCAGCAGCTTGAAACGACAGCAGGGGAACTATGGCTACACCTTC
CASSLKRQQGNYGYTF
>TRBV7-2|TRBD1|13|few|TRBJ2-5
TGTGCCAGCAGCTACAGGGGCCGAGAGACCCAGTACTTC
CASSYRGRETQYF
>TRBV7-3|TRBD2|17|few|TRBJ2-1
TGTGCCAGCAGCTTAGCCGCCGGGACTAGCGGGTACAATGAGCAGTTCTTC
CASSLAAGTSGYNEQFF
>TRBV30|.|12|.|TRBJ2-1
TGTGCCTGGGACTATATCGGCAATGAGCAGTTCTTC
CAWDYIGNEQFF
>TRBV28|.|14|few|TRBJ2-5
TGTGCCAGCAGCACCCTGACAGGCCAAGAGACCCAGTACTTC
CASSTLTGQETQYF
>TRBV18|TRBD2|17|few|TRBJ2-1
TGTGCCAGCTCAGAAATGGGACTAGCGGGAGGGCGGAATGAGCAGTTCTTC
CASSEMGLAGGRNEQFF
>TRBV19|TRBD2|15|few|TRBJ2-1
TGTGCCAGTAGTATAAGAATGGCGGGGGGGAATGAGCAGTTCTTC
CASSIRMAGGNEQFF
>TRBV6-6|TRBD1|15|.|TRBJ1-5
TGTGCCAGCAGCGAAAGGACAGGGGCGATTCAGCCCCAGCATTTT
CASSERTGAIQPQHF
>TRBV11-3|.|13|.|TRBJ2-2
TGTGCCAGCAGCTTATCCTACCCCGGGGAGCTGTTTTTT
CASSLSYPGELFF
>TRBV9|.|16|once|TRBJ1-1
TGTGCCAGCAGCGTAGATAACAGGGCTTCGAACACTGAAGCTTTCTTT
CASSVDNRASNTEAFF
>TRBV29-1|.|13|.|TRBJ2-2
TGCAGCGTTGCAAGGGACACCACCGGGGAGCTGTTTTTT
CSVARDTTGELFF
>TRBV28|.|12|.|TRBJ2-7
TGTGCCAGCAGTTCCTACAGGGTAGGGCAGTACTTC
CASSSYRVGQYF
>TRBV10-3|TRBD2|15|few|TRBJ2-3
TGTGCCATCAGTCTCACTAGCGGTCGCACAGATACGCAGTATTTT
CAISLTSGRTDTQYF
>TRBV4-3|TRBD1|15|few|TRBJ2-1
TGCGCCAGCAGCCCCCTCGGGACAGGGGGGAATGAGCAGTTCTTC
CASSPLGTGGNEQFF
>TRBV28|TRBD1|12|few|TRBJ2-7
TGTGCCAGCAGGACAGGGGGTACAGGGCAGTACTTC
CASRTGGTGQYF
>TRBV10-3|.|15|few|TRBJ2-7
TGTGCCGCCGCCGGGGGAGACACAGGTCTCCCCGAGCAGTACTTC
CAAAGGDTGLPEQYF
>TRBV5-4|TRBD1|16|.|TRBJ1-2
TGTGCCAGCAGCCGACGGACAGGGGAGGTGATCTATGGCTACACCTTC
CASSRRTGEVIYGYTF
>TRBV5-1|TRBD1|13|.|TRBJ1-1
TGCGCCAGCAGCTTGGGCCTGACAGGGGAAGCTTTCTTT
CASSLGLTGEAFF
>TRBV9|.|13|.|TRBJ2-5
TGTGCCAGCAGCGTAGGCGCAGGGGAGACCCAGTACTTC
CASSVGAGETQYF
>TRBV9|.|13|.|TRBJ1-2
TGTGCCAGCAGCGGCCTAGCATTCATTGGCTACACCTTC
CASSGLAFIGYTF
>TRBV18|TRBD2|16|few|TRBJ2-5
TGTGCCAGCTCACCTCTAGCGGGAAGTGTTCAAGAGACCCAGTACTTC
CASSPLAGSVQETQYF
>TRBV7-9|.|15|.|TRBJ2-4
TGTGCCAGCAGCTTAGCGGGAGTGACCAAAAACATTCAGTACTTC
CASSLAGVTKNIQYF
>TRBV4-3|.|12|.|TRBJ1-4
TGCGCCAGCAGCCCAGACTTCGCGGAACTGTTTTTT
CASSPDFAELFF
>TRBV19|.|15|.|TRBJ2-2
TGTGCCAGTAGTCCCGGACACGCGAACACCGGGGAGCTGTTTTTT
CASSPGHANTGELFF
>TRBV27|.|20|.|TRBJ1-5
TGTGCCAGCAGTTTAATTAATGCCTACGGACGGGAATATAGCAATCAGCCCCAGCATTTT
CASSLINAYGREYSNQPQHF
>TRBV9|.|12|few|TRBJ2-7
TGTGCCAGCAGCGGGACAGACTACGAGCAGTACTTC
CASSGTDYEQYF
>TRBV7-9|.|14|.|TRBJ2-7
TGTGCCAGCAGCTTATTGGACACTGACTACGAGCAGTACTTC
CASSLLDTDYEQYF
>TRBV6-6|.|13|few|TRBJ1-1
TGTGCCAGCAGCCAAGGACAGAACACTGAAGCTTTCTTT
CASSQGQNTEAFF
>TRBV15|.|15|few|TRBJ1-2
TGTGCCACCAGTACGGAGTGGGGGCCCAGCTATGGCTACACCTTC
CATSTEWGPSYGYTF